The 20 T cell receptor beta chains listed next were all sequenced from one sample in a study of blood T cell repertoires in COVID-19 (dated by TCRdb to the early 2020s). To prepare the library, the immunoSEQ multiplex PCR assay was applied. Here the immuneACCESS table is served through TCRdb, limited to in-frame sequences with V and J called. Missing clones are a known gap in these copies; in checked studies unresolved V genes cover under half, and the rest lacks a known reason. The sample table holds roughly 57,000 clones, of which roughly three quarters were seen once. Of the sample, 2.5% to 3.5% is held by the ten largest clones. Specimen: peripheral blood. The origin of the receptors is a man aged 55 to 69 with acute or convalescent COVID-19.

The chain is built from TRBV6-6 and TRBJ2-1; D not resolved. Germline CDR1 MNHNY, CDR2 SVGAGI (reference sequence). The CDR3 totals 11 residues. The V gene lost 8 bases and the J gene lost 5 bases, with 7 bases spanning the gap. In DNA form, the CDR3 reads TGTGCCAGCTCGATAGACAATGAGCAGTTCTTC. Encoded protein: CASSIDNEQFF.

This clone has only a few counts. This chain connects TRBV13 to TRBJ1-1; D is uncertain. Trimming left V 5 bases short and J 11 bases short, with 15 bases between. Per the germline V gene, CDR1 is PRHDT and CDR2 is FYEKMQ (reference sequence). The CDR3 spans 12 residues. CDR3 DNA sequence: TGTGCCAGCAGCCTCTGGAGGGATAGGGCTTTCTTT. Amino acid sequence: CASSLWRDRAFF.

The chain employs TRBV6-5 and TRBJ1-6; D ambiguous. This CDR3 spans 14 amino acids. CDR1 and CDR2 from the germline V gene are MNHEY and SVGAGI. Trimming left V 2 bases short and J 10 bases short, with 12 bases between. CDR3 loop: CASSYGGWRSPLHF. The DNA of the CDR3 is TGTGCCAGCAGTTACGGAGGGTGGAGGTCACCCCTCCACTTT.

The V and J genes are TRBV5-1 and TRBJ2-5; D might be TRBD2 (6 bases). V was shortened by 2 bases and J by 5 bases, with 16 bases between the two germline ends. Germline lookup yields CDR1 SGHRS and CDR2 YFSETQ. The CDR3 runs to 15 residues. This chain's CDR3 is CASSLGTYTWETQYF. The CDR3 region has the DNA TGCGCCAGCAGCTTAGGGACTTACACTTGGGAGACCCAGTACTTC.

The V call is TRBV24-1, the J call TRBJ1-2, with D tentatively TRBD1 (5 bases). This CDR3 contains 16 residues. V shed 7 bases and J shed 8 bases, with 25 bases lying between them. Per germline, CDR1 KGHDR and CDR2 SFDVKD. The CDR3 nucleotides read TGTGCCACCAGGGAAACACGCGGGGGGACTCCAGGGGGCTACACCTTC. Translating gives CATRETRGGTPGGYTF.

V usage is TRBV5-1 and J usage is TRBJ1-2; D is unresolved. V was cut by 0 bases and J by 7 bases, with 13 bases left in between. Germline lookup yields CDR1 SGHRS and CDR2 YFSETQ. This CDR3 spans 14 amino acids. The CDR3 reads CASSLESSILGYTF. The DNA of the CDR3 is TGCGCCAGCAGCTTGGAGTCCTCTATCCTTGGCTACACCTTC. The full variable domain, its missing parts supplied by reference TRBV5-1 and TRBJ1-2, is KAGVTQTPRYLIKTRGQQVTLSCSPISGHRSVSWYQQTPGQGLQFLFEYFSETQRNKGNFPGRFSGRQFSNSRSEMNVSTLELGDSALYLCASSLESSILGYTFGSGTRLTVV.

Only a few counts were recorded for this clone. The chain links TRBV5-4 to TRBJ1-3, with a possible D match to TRBD1 (5 bases). V dropped 3 bases and J dropped 7 bases, with 11 bases sitting between them. Germline V lookup: CDR1 SGHNT, CDR2 YYREEE (reference sequence). The CDR3 loop spans 13 amino acids. CDR3: CASSSGLDNTIYF. As DNA, the CDR3 is TGTGCCAGCAGCTCGGGACTGGACAACACCATATATTTT.

The chain employs TRBV5-4 and TRBJ1-2, with D perhaps matching TRBD1 (5 bases). V was shortened by 4 bases and J by 0 bases, with 16 bases between the two germline ends. Per the germline V gene, CDR1 is SGHNT and CDR2 is YYREEE (reference sequence). This CDR3 has 16 residues. CDR3: CASSRGVQEANYGYTF. The CDR3 DNA reads TGTGCCAGCAGCCGGGGGGTGCAGGAAGCTAACTATGGCTACACCTTC.

The chain combines TRBV29-1 with TRBJ1-5; no reliable D call. V lost 1 base and J 8 bases, leaving 12 bases between the germline ends. Germline loops: CDR1 SQVTM, CDR2 ANQGSEA. CDR3 length equals 13 residues. CDR3 protein: CSVEVSGGEPQHF. The CDR3 coding sequence is TGCAGCGTTGAAGTATCAGGCGGGGAGCCCCAGCATTTT.

The CDR3 DNA sequence: TGTGCCAGTCTAAACCTCGGGGCAGGGGGAAAAACTGAAGCTTTCTTT. This sequence encodes CASLNLGAGGKTEAFF. This sequence joins TRBV19 and TRBJ1-1, with 7 nucleotides matching TRBD1. V lost 8 bases to trimming and J lost 5 bases; unmatched junction nucleotides: 17. CDR3 length equals 16 residues. The germline CDR1 and CDR2 sequences are LNHDA and SQIVND (reference sequence). Using reference TRBV19 and TRBJ1-1 for the parts outside the CDR3, the full variable domain is DGGITQSPKYLFRKEGQNVTLSCEQNLNHDAMYWYRQDPGQGLRLIYYSQIVNDFQKGDIAEGYSVSREKKESFPLTVTSAQKNPTAFYLCASLNLGAGGKTEAFFGQGTRLTVV.

This clone turned up a few times. The chain employs TRBV5-4 and TRBJ2-3; 8 positions agree with TRBD2. This CDR3 contains 17 residues. The germline V gene has CDR1 SGHNT and CDR2 YYREEE (reference sequence). Trimming took 5 bases from V and 6 from J; bases not matched to a gene: 17. The CDR3 nucleotides are TGTGCCAGCAGTCACTTGGCATCGGGGGGGCAGAAGGATACGCAGTATTTT. It yields the protein CASSHLASGGQKDTQYF.

This clone was observed a handful of times. The V gene is TRBV15, the J gene TRBJ1-5; the D gene is possibly TRBD1 (5 bases). Germline values: CDR1 LNHNV, CDR2 YYDKDF (reference sequence). This CDR3 contains 15 residues. The germline V and J ends were trimmed by 0 bases and 5 bases, with 11 bases remaining between them. The CDR3 sequence: CATSRDRAPDQPQHF. The CDR3 DNA sequence: TGTGCCACCAGCAGAGACAGGGCTCCCGATCAGCCCCAGCATTTT.

The CDR3 loop reads CASRGQGLGRNQPQHF. The CDR3 coding sequence is TGTGCCAGCAGAGGACAGGGCCTGGGGCGCAATCAGCCCCAGCATTTT. The rearrangement uses TRBV2 and TRBJ1-5; 8 nucleotides match TRBD1. The CDR3 extends over 16 amino acids. V gave up 6 bases and J gave up 2 bases; unmatched junction bases: 9. The germline V gene encodes CDR1 SNHLY and CDR2 FYNNEI.

In this sample, this clone turned up a few times. The V call is TRBV27, the J call TRBJ1-2; D is perhaps TRBD1 (6 bases). CDR1 and CDR2 from the germline V gene are MNHEY and SMNVEV (reference sequence). Trimming took 2 bases from V and 2 from J, leaving 6 bases between them. This CDR3 spans 13 amino acids. For the CDR3, the DNA is TGTGCCAGCAGTTTACAGGGGAACTATGGCTACACCTTC. Translated, it gives CASSLQGNYGYTF.

The chain joins TRBV2 to TRBJ2-6; weak D call: TRBD2 (6 bases). CDR3 length equals 16 residues. V lost 7 bases and J 0 bases, leaving 13 bases between the germline ends. Germline V gene data show CDR1 as SNHLY and CDR2 as FYNNEI. The CDR3 DNA is TGTGCCAGCAAGGAGGGAAAACTCTCTGGGGCCAACGTCCTGACTTTC. Its protein is CASKEGKLSGANVLTF.

The chain combines TRBV3-1 (or the pseudogene TRBV3-2) with TRBJ2-1, with 8 nucleotides matching TRBD2. V was pared by 1 base and J by 8 bases, with 7 bases of the junction left unmatched. The germline gives CDR1 LGHDT, CDR2 YNNKEL (reference sequence). The CDR3 is 15 amino acids. This CDR3 reads CASSQARGGHHEQFF. The CDR3 nucleotides read TGTGCCAGCAGCCAAGCTCGGGGGGGCCATCATGAGCAGTTCTTC.

The chain employs TRBV11-2 and TRBJ2-5; 8 nucleotides align to TRBD1. Germline V gene sequence: CDR1 SGHAT, CDR2 FQNNGV. The CDR3 totals 17 residues. With 0 bases clipped from V and 5 bases from J, the junction kept 11 bases outside the gene matches. The chain's CDR3 is CASSLDYRGSSRETQYF. The CDR3 DNA is TGTGCCAGCAGCTTAGACTACAGGGGGTCCAGCCGGGAGACCCAGTACTTC.

The rearrangement links TRBV5-4 to TRBJ2-3, with a possible D match to TRBD2 (7 bases). The CDR3 spans 15 residues. The germline CDR1 and CDR2 sequences are SGHNT and YYREEE (reference sequence). Trimming took off 4 bases at V and 6 bases at J, with 18 bases between the two ends. CDR3 protein: CASSGRSRGGDTQYF. The CDR3 bases are TGTGCCAGCAGCGGTCGAAGCAGGGGAGGGGATACGCAGTATTTT.

The chain combines TRBV4-1 with TRBJ1-5; 7 positions agree with TRBD1. The V gene's germline CDR1 is MGHRA and CDR2 YSYEKL. The CDR3 is 14 amino acids. Trimming at V came to 3 bases and at J to 11 bases, leaving 10 bases not matched to a gene. CDR3 sequence reads: CASSHDRVGRAQHF. In DNA form, the CDR3 reads TGCGCCAGCAGCCACGACAGGGTCGGAAGGGCCCAGCATTTT.

The rearrangement joins TRBV7-2 to TRBJ1-2; D is unclear. This CDR3 is 14 amino acids long. Germline lookup yields CDR1 SGHTA and CDR2 FQGNSA. V was cut by 8 bases and J by 1 base, with 14 bases left in between. The CDR3 DNA is TGTGCCAGCTCCCATCGGGGAGTTAACTATGGCTACACCTTC. Amino acids: CASSHRGVNYGYTF.